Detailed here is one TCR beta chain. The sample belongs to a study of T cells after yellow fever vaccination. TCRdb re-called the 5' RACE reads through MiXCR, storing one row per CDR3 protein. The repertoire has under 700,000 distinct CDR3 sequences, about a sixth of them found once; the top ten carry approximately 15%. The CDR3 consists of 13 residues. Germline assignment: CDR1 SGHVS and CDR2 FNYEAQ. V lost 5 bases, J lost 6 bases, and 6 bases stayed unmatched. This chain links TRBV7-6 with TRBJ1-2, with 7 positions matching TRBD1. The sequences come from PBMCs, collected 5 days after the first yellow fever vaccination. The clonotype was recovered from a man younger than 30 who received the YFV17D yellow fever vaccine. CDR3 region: CASSGRQGNGYTF. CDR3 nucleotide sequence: TGTGCCAGCAGCGGAAGACAGGGAAATGGCTACACCTTC. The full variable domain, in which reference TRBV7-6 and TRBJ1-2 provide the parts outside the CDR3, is GAGVSQSPRYKVTKRGQDVALRCDPISGHVSLYWYRQALGQGPEFLTYFNYEAQQDKSGLPNDRFSAERPEGSISTLTIQRTEQRDSAMYRCASSGRQGNGYTFGSGTRLTVV.